These 24 T cell receptor beta chains were sequenced from one sample in a study of PD-L1 blockade in urothelial cancer. The table came from immunoSEQ multiplex PCR; TCRdb's copy has only in-frame clones and leaves some out. This repertoire shows some 71,000 clones, approximately 88% found once; its top ten account for 3.4%. This sample comprised PBMCs, obtained around atezolizumab (anti-PD-L1) treatment. The origin of the receptors is a man in his sixties with urothelial cancer.

This chain connects TRBV7-3 to TRBJ1-1, with D maybe TRBD1 (6 bases). The CDR3 runs to 13 residues. Trimming cost V 0 bases and J 4 bases, with 6 bases left between them. The germline V gene encodes CDR1 SGHTA and CDR2 FQGTGA. The CDR3 loop reads CASSLTGATEAFF. The CDR3 DNA is TGTGCCAGCAGCTTAACGGGGGCCACTGAAGCTTTCTTT.

V is TRBV28 and J is TRBJ2-5, with 8 bases aligning to TRBD2. Germline-derived CDR1 and CDR2 are MDHEN and SYDVKM. This CDR3 is 16 amino acids long. The V gene end was trimmed by 5 bases and the J gene end by 2 bases; junction bases not matched to a gene: 10. In DNA, the CDR3 is TGTGCCAGCAGTGAGCCGGTAACGGGAGGGCAAGAGACCCAGTACTTC. The encoded protein is CASSEPVTGGQETQYF.

The CDR3 protein is CASTSDRYEQYF. The CDR3 DNA reads TGTGCCAGCACCTCAGACAGGTACGAGCAGTACTTC. The gene calls are TRBV28 and TRBJ2-7; D is perhaps TRBD1 (6 bases). Germline CDR1 reads MDHEN; CDR2 reads SYDVKM. The CDR3 has 12 amino acids. Trimming pared 7 bases from V and 4 bases from J, leaving 11 bases between. The entire variable domain, with the rest obtained from reference TRBV28 and TRBJ2-7, is as follows: DVKVTQSSRYLVKRTGEKVFLECVQDMDHENMFWYRQDPGLGLRLIYFSYDVKMKEKGDIPEGYSVSREKKERFSLILESASTNQTSMYLCASTSDRYEQYFGPGTRLTVT.

The chain links TRBV7-8 to TRBJ1-1, with unresolved D. The CDR3 consists of 12 residues. CDR1 SGHVS and CDR2 FQNEAQ come from the germline V gene. Deletions cut 0 bases from V and 5 bases from J, with 4 bases between. The CDR3 nucleotides are TGTGCCAGCAGCTTAGCAATAACTGAAGCTTTCTTT. Its translation is CASSLAITEAFF.

The V call is TRBV27, the J call TRBJ1-5, with 8 bases lining up with TRBD1. Germline V lookup: CDR1 MNHEY, CDR2 SMNVEV (reference sequence). This CDR3 has 14 residues. V lost 5 bases, J lost 5 bases, and 5 bases stayed unmatched. The CDR3, as DNA: TGTGCCAGCAGTCAGACAGGGGAGCATCAGCCCCAGCATTTT. It translates to CASSQTGEHQPQHF.

This chain links TRBV19 with TRBJ1-2; 7 bases line up with TRBD1. This CDR3 has 15 residues. Trimming took 6 bases from V and 3 from J; bases not matched to a gene: 10. Looked up from germline, CDR1 is LNHDA and CDR2 is SQIVND (reference sequence). In DNA form, the CDR3 reads TGTGCCAGTAGGGACCCAACAGGGGAACACTATGGCTACACCTTC. Its translation: CASRDPTGEHYGYTF. The entire variable domain, with the rest obtained from reference TRBV19 and TRBJ1-2, is as follows: DGGITQSPKYLFRKEGQNVTLSCEQNLNHDAMYWYRQDPGQGLRLIYYSQIVNDFQKGDIAEGYSVSREKKESFPLTVTSAQKNPTAFYLCASRDPTGEHYGYTFGSGTRLTVV.

The genes are TRBV2 and TRBJ2-4, with 9 bases fitting TRBD1. From germline, CDR1 is SNHLY and CDR2 FYNNEI. The trim removed 6 bases at V and 6 bases at J, leaving 6 bases unmatched. There are 14 residues in the CDR3. CDR3 amino acids: CASRTGQGGNIQYF. The CDR3 DNA is TGTGCCAGCAGGACGGGACAGGGAGGAAACATTCAGTACTTC.

The rearrangement uses TRBV6-5 and TRBJ1-1; D is unclear. V was cut by 0 bases and J by 1 base, with 3 bases left in between. CDR1 is MNHEY, CDR2 SVGAGI, per germline. The CDR3 has 13 amino acids. The CDR3 loop reads CASSYSRNTEAFF. The CDR3 DNA is TGTGCCAGCAGTTACTCTAGGAACACTGAAGCTTTCTTT.

The chain joins TRBV29-1 to TRBJ2-7; no clear D gene. V shed 4 bases and J shed 3 bases, with 7 bases lying between them. This CDR3 region has 11 residues. Germline-derived CDR1 and CDR2 are SQVTM and ANQGSEA. DNA for the CDR3: TGCAGCGTTGCTCAGAACTACGAGCAGTACTTC. This encodes CSVAQNYEQYF.

The chain recombines TRBV7-2 with TRBJ2-7; D not resolved. The CDR3 is made up of 14 amino acids. Germline V gives CDR1 SGHTA, CDR2 FQGNSA. The V gene lost 7 bases and the J gene lost 4 bases, with 17 bases spanning the gap. CDR3 sequence: CASTPPHTRYEQYF. The CDR3 DNA is TGTGCCAGCACCCCGCCCCACACAAGATACGAGCAGTACTTC.

This clone was detected only once. The chain recombines TRBV4-1 with TRBJ2-1; 7 nucleotides agree with TRBD1. The CDR3 extends over 16 amino acids. Unmatched junction bases numbered 9, after V lost 6 bases and J lost 1 base. CDR1 MGHRA and CDR2 YSYEKL come from the germline V gene. The CDR3 here is CASRRSRGLSYNEQFF. CDR3 DNA sequence: TGCGCCAGCAGACGCAGTAGGGGGCTGTCCTACAATGAGCAGTTCTTC.

This chain connects TRBV27 to TRBJ1-5; possible D gene TRBD1, 5 bases. Germline V CDR1 and CDR2: MNHEY, SMNVEV (reference sequence). V was trimmed by 6 bases and J by 0 bases, leaving 6 bases between them. CDR3 size: 13 residues. CDR3 coding DNA: TGTGCCAGCAGAGGACATAGCAATCAGCCCCAGCATTTT. This gives the protein CASRGHSNQPQHF.

The gene calls are TRBV11-2 and TRBJ2-3; 7 positions match TRBD2. The germline V gene has CDR1 SGHAT and CDR2 FQNNGV. This CDR3 has 15 residues. V was pared by 3 bases and J by 3 bases, with 6 bases of the junction left unmatched. CDR3 sequence (DNA): TGTGCCAGCAGCTTCATGCGGGGGTTTACAGATACGCAGTATTTT. This sequence encodes CASSFMRGFTDTQYF.

This clone was seen a few times. The gene calls are TRBV6-4 and TRBJ1-6; no firm D call. Looked up from germline, CDR1 is MRHNA and CDR2 is SNTAGT. This CDR3 comprises 14 residues. Between the trimmed V and J ends, which lost 0 bases and 13 bases, there was a span of 13 bases. Here the CDR3 DNA reads TGTGCCAGCAGTGACTCGAGTAGAGGTGTTCCCCTCCACTTT. As protein: CASSDSSRGVPLHF.

This chain joins TRBV6-5 and TRBJ2-7; 9 bases fit TRBD1. The length of the CDR3 is 15 residues. After removal of 6 bases from V and 4 bases from J, the junction contained 10 bases not matched to a gene. The V gene's germline CDR1 is MNHEY and CDR2 SVGAGI. The CDR3 loop reads CASRAGGTGRYEQYF. In DNA form, the CDR3 reads TGTGCCAGCAGGGCCGGAGGGACAGGGCGATACGAGCAGTACTTC.

The rearrangement uses TRBV27 and TRBJ2-7; the D is unclear. Germline V CDR1 and CDR2: MNHEY, SMNVEV (reference sequence). V gave up 3 bases and J gave up 6 bases, with 9 bases separating them. The CDR3 spans 12 residues. This chain's CDR3 is CASSFLSGEQYF. CDR3 nucleotides: TGTGCCAGCAGTTTCCTGAGTGGCGAGCAGTACTTC.

The rearrangement joins TRBV28 to TRBJ1-2, with D hard to call. The CDR3 is 11 residues long. Germline-derived CDR1 and CDR2 are MDHEN and SYDVKM. Trimming removed 11 bases from V and 5 bases from J, with 12 bases in between. In nucleotides, the CDR3 is TGTGCCGCAGGCATACGATATGGCTACACCTTC. Protein: CAAGIRYGYTF.

V gene TRBV5-1 combines with J gene TRBJ1-2; 7 positions agree with TRBD1. From germline, CDR1 is SGHRS and CDR2 YFSETQ. This CDR3 spans 15 amino acids. V gave up 4 bases and J gave up 4 bases; unmatched junction bases: 10. The CDR3 coding sequence is TGCGCCAGCAGCATCTCTCAGACAGGGCCCTATGGCTACACCTTC. This gives the protein CASSISQTGPYGYTF.

The V and J genes are TRBV28 and TRBJ1-1; D gene ambiguous. The CDR3 length is 14 residues. Germline CDR1 is MDHEN and CDR2 is SYDVKM. Trimming shortened V by 2 bases and J by 4 bases, and 11 bases separated the two germline ends. DNA for the CDR3: TGTGCCAGCAGTTTAGAGGTAAGAGGCACTGAAGCTTTCTTT. Its translation is CASSLEVRGTEAFF.

The sample holds one count of this clone. The rearrangement links TRBV28 to TRBJ2-7, with no clear D. This CDR3 has 11 residues. Trimming stripped 4 bases from V and 2 bases from J, with 3 bases between. The germline CDR1 and CDR2 sequences are MDHEN and SYDVKM. CDR3 bases: TGTGCCAGCAGTTCTCCCTACGAGCAGTACTTC. Amino acid sequence: CASSSPYEQYF.

CDR3 loop: CASSLSRWDRGPYEQYF. The CDR3 bases are TGTGCCAGCAGTTTATCCCGCTGGGACAGGGGTCCCTACGAGCAGTACTTC. This chain connects TRBV28 to TRBJ2-7; 10 bases match TRBD1. V gave up 1 base and J gave up 2 bases; unmatched junction bases: 8. The CDR3 is made up of 17 amino acids. CDR1 and CDR2 (germline): MDHEN, SYDVKM. Drawing the rest from reference TRBV28 and TRBJ2-7, the complete variable domain is DVKVTQSSRYLVKRTGEKVFLECVQDMDHENMFWYRQDPGLGLRLIYFSYDVKMKEKGDIPEGYSVSREKKERFSLILESASTNQTSMYLCASSLSRWDRGPYEQYFGPGTRLTVT.

The CDR3 loop reads CASSQDNRNQPQHF. DNA of the CDR3: TGCGCCAGCAGCCAAGATAACAGAAATCAGCCCCAGCATTTT. This chain uses TRBV4-1 with TRBJ1-5, with D uncertain. Trimming pared 0 bases from V and 4 bases from J, leaving 7 bases between. CDR1 and CDR2 from the germline V gene are MGHRA and YSYEKL. The CDR3 length is 14 residues.

J is TRBJ2-1 and V is TRBV6-6; tentative D call: TRBD1 (6 bases). Trimming shortened V by 5 bases and J by 7 bases, and 18 bases separated the two germline ends. The CDR3 contains 15 residues. Germline V gene lookup returns CDR1 MNHNY and CDR2 SVGAGI (reference sequence). CDR3 DNA sequence: TGTGCCAGCAGTGACGTGGGGGCTAGTCGTAATGAGCAGTTCTTC. Protein product: CASSDVGASRNEQFF.

This clone was detected a few times. This rearrangement joins TRBV11-2 to TRBJ1-2; tentative D call: TRBD1 (5 bases). Germline CDR1 and CDR2: SGHAT and FQNNGV. This CDR3 has 14 residues. Trimming took 6 bases from V and 13 from J, leaving 24 bases between them. The chain's CDR3 is CASRNPAGGTSLTF. CDR3 sequence (DNA): TGTGCCAGCAGGAACCCGGCCGGGGGGACCTCTCTCACCTTC.